What follows are 22 T cell receptor beta chains derived from one specimen sequenced in a study of blood T cell repertoires in COVID-19 (dated by TCRdb to 2020 to 2021). The method was the immunoSEQ multiplex PCR assay. TCRdb stores this immuneACCESS table with in-frame sequences only. Part of the clones is absent; in the studies checked, under half of the shortfall reflects unresolved V genes, and no reason is known for the rest. The sample yields roughly 100,000 clones; about 86% were counted once. Together, the top ten hold about 40% of the sample. The source material was peripheral blood. These receptor sequences come from an elderly man with acute or convalescent COVID-19.

The J gene is TRBJ1-2, the V gene TRBV14; TRBD1 aligns across 12 bases. In germline, CDR1 is SGHDN, CDR2 FVKESK. The V and J ends lost 1 base and 8 bases, in that order; junction bases with no gene match: 8. This CDR3 comprises 16 residues. Here the CDR3 reads CASSQGDRGPGIGYTF. As DNA, the CDR3 is TGTGCCAGCAGCCAAGGGGACAGGGGGCCCGGAATAGGCTACACCTTC.

This clone was counted a single time. This chain uses TRBV6-6 with TRBJ2-7; 11 bases align to TRBD2. The germline V gene encodes CDR1 MNHNY and CDR2 SVGAGI (reference sequence). CDR3 length equals 15 residues. The V segment lost 6 bases and the J segment 1 base; nucleotides outside the gene matches: 5. DNA for the CDR3: TGTGCCAGCAGCTCCGGGACTAGCGGATCCTACGAGCAGTACTTC. Translated: CASSSGTSGSYEQYF.

The chain couples TRBV4-2 to TRBJ2-7; 7 nucleotides line up with TRBD2. J gave up 1 base and V 0 bases, and 9 bases lay outside the gene matches. The CDR3 is 17 amino acids. In germline, CDR1 is LGHNA, CDR2 YNFKEQ. The CDR3 nucleotides read TGTGCCAGCAGCCAAGACCCGCTCTCCGGGAGGTCCTACGAGCAGTACTTC. It is translated as CASSQDPLSGRSYEQYF.

This clone came up many times. The chain carries TRBV5-1 and TRBJ2-3; D not resolved. Germline V gives CDR1 SGHRS, CDR2 YFSETQ. The V end lost 0 bases, the J end lost 4 bases, and 12 bases lay between the germline ends. This CDR3 has 15 amino acids. For the CDR3, the DNA is TGCGCCAGCAGCTTGGGAACAGTACCTGCAGATACGCAGTATTTT. Protein sequence: CASSLGTVPADTQYF.

The V call is TRBV9, the J call TRBJ2-3, with 12 bases identical to TRBD2. V was pared by 3 bases and J by 4 bases, with 18 bases of the junction left unmatched. This CDR3 has 20 amino acids. From germline, CDR1 is SGDLS and CDR2 YYNGEE. CDR3: CASSARLAGEGIFTSDTQYF. CDR3 DNA sequence: TGTGCCAGCAGCGCCCGACTAGCGGGAGAAGGTATCTTTACGTCAGATACGCAGTATTTT.

V is TRBV28 and J is TRBJ2-1; no definite D call. The CDR3 has 14 amino acids. Germline V CDR1 and CDR2: MDHEN, SYDVKM. The germline V and J ends were trimmed by 10 bases and 7 bases, with 20 bases remaining between them. The CDR3 coding sequence is TGTGCCACGCGCCTTTGGTGGGCCGCGAATGAGCAGTTCTTC. Protein product: CATRLWWAANEQFF. The whole variable domain, filled in from reference TRBV28 and TRBJ2-1, reads DVKVTQSSRYLVKRTGEKVFLECVQDMDHENMFWYRQDPGLGLRLIYFSYDVKMKEKGDIPEGYSVSREKKERFSLILESASTNQTSMYLCATRLWWAANEQFFGPGTRLTVL.

This chain uses TRBV18 with TRBJ1-1; 7 positions match TRBD1. There are 17 residues in the CDR3. Germline V gene lookup returns CDR1 KGHSH and CDR2 LQKENI. Losses at the gene ends were 4 bases for V and 0 bases for J; bases not matched to a gene: 11. CDR3 loop: CASSRSPLGTVNTEAFF. CDR3 DNA: TGTGCCAGCTCACGATCCCCGTTAGGGACAGTGAACACTGAAGCTTTCTTT. The entire variable domain, with the rest obtained from reference TRBV18 and TRBJ1-1, is as follows: NAGVMQNPRHLVRRRGQEARLRCSPMKGHSHVYWYRQLPEEGLKFMVYLQKENIIDESGMPKERFSAEFPKEGPSILRIQQVVRGDSAAYFCASSRSPLGTVNTEAFFGQGTRLTVV.

The chain carries TRBV12-3 or TRBV12-4 and TRBJ2-5; perhaps TRBD1 as D (5 bases). Between the trimmed V and J ends, which lost 5 bases and 2 bases, there was a span of 9 bases. There are 13 residues in the CDR3. CDR3 coding DNA: TGTGCCAGCAGTCCTCCAGGGCAAGAGACCCAGTACTTC. Amino acid sequence: CASSPPGQETQYF.

The rearrangement links TRBV29-1 to TRBJ2-3; no definite D call. V lost 4 bases, J lost 1 base, and 9 bases lay in between. In germline, CDR1 is SQVTM, CDR2 ANQGSEA. This CDR3 has 13 residues. The CDR3 here is CSVGYKRTDTQYF. DNA of the CDR3: TGCAGCGTTGGGTATAAGCGCACAGATACGCAGTATTTT.

The gene calls are TRBV4-2 and TRBJ2-3, with 9 bases fitting TRBD1. The trim removed 3 bases at V and 3 bases at J, leaving 7 bases unmatched. Germline V gene data show CDR1 as LGHNA and CDR2 as YNFKEQ. The CDR3 extends over 16 amino acids. CDR3 loop: CASSQRPGTGTDTQYF. The DNA for the CDR3 is TGTGCCAGCAGCCAGAGACCCGGGACAGGGACAGATACGCAGTATTTT.

The V call is TRBV5-1, the J call TRBJ2-3; 10 nucleotides agree with TRBD1. Germline trimming cut 7 bases from V and 1 base from J; bases unmatched to any gene: 9. From germline, CDR1 is SGHRS and CDR2 YFSETQ. CDR3 length: 16 residues. The CDR3, as DNA: TGCGCCAGCGGATCCGGGACAGGGGCCGGCACAGATACGCAGTATTTT. Amino acid sequence: CASGSGTGAGTDTQYF. The whole variable domain, remainder taken from reference TRBV5-1 and TRBJ2-3, is KAGVTQTPRYLIKTRGQQVTLSCSPISGHRSVSWYQQTPGQGLQFLFEYFSETQRNKGNFPGRFSGRQFSNSRSEMNVSTLELGDSALYLCASGSGTGAGTDTQYFGPGTRLTVL.

This clone showed up just once. V gene TRBV2 combines with J gene TRBJ1-5; 7 nucleotides align to TRBD1. Germline CDR1 and CDR2: SNHLY and FYNNEI. With V trimmed by 8 bases and J by 4 bases, 8 bases remained unmatched. This CDR3 is 14 amino acids long. The CDR3 loop is CASSGQVRNQPQHF. The CDR3 DNA is TGTGCCAGCTCTGGACAGGTCCGAAATCAGCCCCAGCATTTT.

This clone was counted a few times. The J gene is TRBJ2-1, the V gene TRBV7-2; D unclear. CDR1 SGHTA and CDR2 FQGNSA come from the germline V gene. The ends were cut back, 5 bases at V and 0 bases at J, with 8 bases in the middle. The CDR3 is made up of 14 amino acids. The CDR3 DNA reads TGTGCCAGCAGCCGTACGGGCTCCTACAATGAGCAGTTCTTC. Amino acids: CASSRTGSYNEQFF.

This chain joins TRBV5-1 and TRBJ1-1; perhaps TRBD1 as D (6 bases). The CDR3 is 13 residues long. The germline V gene has CDR1 SGHRS and CDR2 YFSETQ. Trimming cost V 7 bases and J 3 bases, with 13 bases left between them. CDR3 coding DNA: TGCGCCAGCGGGACAAATGGGGACACTGAAGCTTTCTTT. It is translated as CASGTNGDTEAFF.

The rearrangement uses TRBV2 and TRBJ2-1; 8 bases map to TRBD2. This CDR3 spans 13 amino acids. Losses at the gene ends were 7 bases for V and 9 bases for J; bases not matched to a gene: 8. The germline V gene has CDR1 SNHLY and CDR2 FYNNEI. CDR3 bases: TGTGCCAGCACAAGTGAGGCGGGAGGTGAGCAGTTCTTC. It codes for CASTSEAGGEQFF.

V gene TRBV30 combines with J gene TRBJ2-7, with 10 bases that match TRBD2. Germline loops: CDR1 GTSNPN, CDR2 SVGIG (reference sequence). The CDR3 sequence is 13 residues long. J was trimmed by 9 bases and V by 1 base; bases with no gene match: 6. The CDR3 DNA sequence: TGTGCCTGGAGTGCAGCGGGAGGGCCGGCGCAGTACTTC. Protein: CAWSAAGGPAQYF.

V usage is TRBV6-2 or TRBV6-3 and J usage is TRBJ1-2, with 9 bases fitting TRBD1. CDR1 is MNHEY, CDR2 SVGEGT, per germline. Trimming removed 0 bases from V and 4 bases from J; junction bases left unmatched: 0. The CDR3 runs to 14 residues. In DNA, the CDR3 is TGTGCCAGCAGTTACTCGGACAGGGGCTATGGCTACACCTTC. As protein: CASSYSDRGYGYTF.

V and J are TRBV7-9 and TRBJ2-1, with 9 bases aligning to TRBD1. V gave up 7 bases and J gave up 5 bases; unmatched junction bases: 3. This CDR3 has 13 residues. Germline values: CDR1 SEHNR, CDR2 FQNEAQ (reference sequence). CDR3 coding DNA: TGTGCCAGCATGGGACAGGGTAACAATGAGCAGTTCTTC. Translated: CASMGQGNNEQFF.

A remark on this clone: Other nucleotide sequences in the sample specify the same CDR3. The V call is TRBV9, the J call TRBJ2-7; 7 bases match TRBD1. Germline V gene sequence: CDR1 SGDLS, CDR2 YYNGEE. Trimming cost V 0 bases and J 2 bases; bases outside gene matches: 2. The CDR3 runs 14 residues. CDR3 amino acids: CASSVGQGAYEQYF. Written as DNA, the CDR3 is TGTGCCAGCAGCGTAGGGCAGGGGGCCTACGAGCAGTACTTC.

This chain connects TRBV5-1 to TRBJ2-7; 9 nucleotides agree with TRBD1. This CDR3 has 15 amino acids. The germline V gene encodes CDR1 SGHRS and CDR2 YFSETQ. V was clipped by 3 bases and J by 5 bases; unmatched bases: 9. The CDR3 sequence is CASSYGGTGIHEQYF. The CDR3 DNA reads as TGCGCCAGCAGCTATGGTGGGACAGGGATCCACGAGCAGTACTTC. Variable domain in full (rest from reference TRBV5-1 and TRBJ2-7): KAGVTQTPRYLIKTRGQQVTLSCSPISGHRSVSWYQQTPGQGLQFLFEYFSETQRNKGNFPGRFSGRQFSNSRSEMNVSTLELGDSALYLCASSYGGTGIHEQYFGPGTRLTVT.

This chain connects TRBV29-1 to TRBJ2-4; maybe TRBD1 (6 bases). This CDR3 spans 14 amino acids. Germline V CDR1 and CDR2: SQVTM, ANQGSEA. The V gene lost 3 bases and the J gene lost 3 bases, with 12 bases spanning the gap. The CDR3 region has the DNA TGCAGCGTTGACCTACTAGGGGGCAAAAACATTCAGTACTTC. The encoded protein is CSVDLLGGKNIQYF.

This clone was detected only a few times. The chain couples TRBV5-5 to TRBJ1-5, with D unclear. The CDR3 loop spans 14 amino acids. With 0 bases removed from V and 3 bases from J, the gap between germline ends came to 7 bases. CDR1 is SGHKS and CDR2 is YYEKEE in the germline V gene (reference sequence). The CDR3 here is CASSLAPVNQPQHF. CDR3 DNA: TGTGCCAGCAGCTTGGCCCCGGTCAATCAGCCCCAGCATTTT.